The clone carrying this T cell receptor (beta chain) showed up just once. This entry belongs to a study of shared clonotypes between healthy human individuals. The table came from immunoSEQ multiplex PCR; TCRdb's copy has only in-frame clones and leaves some out. The sample records about 2.3 million clones, around 90% being singletons. Per the germline V gene, CDR1 is SGDLS and CDR2 is YYNGEE. The CDR3 runs 16 residues. Trimming removed 0 bases at V and 2 bases at J, with 12 bases between. The chain has TRBV9 and TRBJ2-4, with D perhaps given as TRBD1 or TRBD2 (5 bases each). What was sequenced was naive CD4+ T cells from PBMCs. As to subset: CD45RA+ positively selected. The sequence was obtained from a man aged 18-30 years in good health. Some clones in this sample may be carry-over from other donors' samples. The chain's CDR3 is CASSVAAGTSKNIQYF. The DNA of the CDR3 is TGTGCCAGCAGCGTAGCGGCTGGGACGTCCAAAAACATTCAGTACTTC. Complete variable domain (other parts from reference TRBV9 and TRBJ2-4): DSGVTQTPKHLITATGQRVTLRCSPRSGDLSVYWYQQSLDQGLQFLIQYYNGEERAKGNILERFSAQQFPDLHSELNLSSLELGDSALYFCASSVAAGTSKNIQYFGAGTRLSVL.